These T cell receptor beta chains were read from a single sample in a study of beta chain features in type 1 diabetes. Data came from immunoSEQ multiplex PCR; TCRdb stores just in-frame clones and leaves some out. The repertoire holds about 260,000 clones, with 55% to 70% as singletons. Material: naive CD4+ T cells from blood. These receptor sequences come from a man between 25 and 39 years old in good health. Both conserved end residues are part of each CDR3. D genes are given only for firm matches. Not every row has a clone size; where given, it reads once, few, many or a size class.

>TRBV30|-|TRBJ1-1|-
TGTGCCTGGAGTGTAAAGAACACTGAAGCTTTCTTT
CAWSVKNTEAFF
>TRBV14|-|TRBJ1-1|-
TGTGCCAGCAGCCAAGACGCGGGATTGGGAGCTTTCTTT
CASSQDAGLGAFF
>TRBV4-3|few|TRBJ2-1|TRBD2
TGCGCCAGCAGCCAAGACCAGACTAGCTGGGTCAAAGAGCAGTTCTTC
CASSQDQTSWVKEQFF
>TRBV13|-|TRBJ2-5|-
TGTGCCAGCAGCCTCTCGATCCCTCAAGAGACCCAGTACTTC
CASSLSIPQETQYF
>TRBV28|-|TRBJ2-6|-
TGTGCCAGCAGTTCGGGACCCCTCTCTGGGGCCAACGTCCTGACTTTC
CASSSGPLSGANVLTF
>TRBV6-5|-|TRBJ2-7|TRBD2
TGTGCCAGCAGTTACACAGGTCTAGCGGGAGTCTACGAGCAGTACTTC
CASSYTGLAGVYEQYF
>TRBV30|-|TRBJ1-6|-
TGTGCCTGGAGTGTAGACCGGACAATACTTTCACCCCTCCACTTT
CAWSVDRTILSPLHF
>TRBV28|-|TRBJ2-7|TRBD2
TGTGCCAGCAGTTTGCCTAGCGGGGTACTCTACGAGCAGTACTTC
CASSLPSGVLYEQYF
>TRBV4-2|once|TRBJ2-1|TRBD1
TGTGCCAGCAGCCAAGAGGACAGGGTGTACAATGAGCAGTTCTTC
CASSQEDRVYNEQFF
>TRBV15|-|TRBJ2-1|TRBD1
TGTGCCACCAGCAGATGGGACAGGGCGGAGGATGAGCAGTTCTTC
CATSRWDRAEDEQFF
>TRBV30|-|TRBJ2-7|-
TGTGCCTGGAGTCCGCGAAGGGACGGCGGACATTACGAGCAGTACTTC
CAWSPRRDGGHYEQYF
>TRBV29-1|-|TRBJ2-3|-
TGCAGCGTTGGTCAGCTCACAGATACGCAGTATTTT
CSVGQLTDTQYF
>TRBV19|-|TRBJ2-1|-
TGTGCCAGTATGGACTTGTACAATGAGCAGTTCTTC
CASMDLYNEQFF
>TRBV30|-|TRBJ2-5|-
TGTGCCTGGAGCGTCCAAGAGACCCAGTACTTC
CAWSVQETQYF
>TRBV30|-|TRBJ2-2|-
TGTGCCTGGAGTAGGGAACTAGCGAACACCGGGGAGCTGTTTTTT
CAWSRELANTGELFF
>TRBV25-1|-|TRBJ1-1|-
TGTGCCAGCAGTGCGACAGAGAACACTGAAGCTTTCTTT
CASSATENTEAFF
>TRBV5-4|-|TRBJ2-5|TRBD2
TGTGCCATCCCGAAAGCGGGAGGGCCCGGGGAGACCCAGTACTTC
CAIPKAGGPGETQYF
>TRBV11-2|-|TRBJ2-4|-
TGTGCCAGCAGCCCACGGTGGGAGGAGGGCAAAAACATTCAGTACTTC
CASSPRWEEGKNIQYF
>TRBV7-8|once|TRBJ2-3|-
TGTGCCAGCAGTCAGGACTGGGGCACAGATACGCAGTATTTT
CASSQDWGTDTQYF